This T cell receptor beta chain is drawn from a study of T cell repertoires in cytomegalovirus infection. Study-wide results and limits: The ex vivo response was dominated by HLA-C-restricted CMV-specific TCR beta clonotypes.

Note on this clonotype: The target antigen is unknown.

TCRdb re-called the reads with MiXCR, one entry per CDR3 protein. The data hold 550,000 to 850,000 distinct CDR3 sequences, with roughly a third observed a single time. The CDR3 length is 12 residues. Germline V gives CDR1 MNHEY, CDR2 SVGEGT. Trimming left V 2 bases short and J 11 bases short, with 11 bases between. The TCR comes from a human donor in good health (CMV status not recorded). Some clones in this sample may be carry-over from other donors' samples. Specimen: cultured PBMCs, collected from culture after CMV antigen stimulation. This chain connects TRBV6-2 or TRBV6-3 to TRBJ2-3; unclear D gene. CDR3 nucleotide sequence: TGTGCCAGCAGTTACGGGCGCGTAGAGCAGTATTTT. Its translation: CASSYGRVEQYF.